This T cell receptor (beta chain) was documented in a study of CD8+CD57+ T cells in acquired aplastic anemia. Turning to the study itself: Recorded DNA amounts for sorted CD4+ and CD8+ cells had an average of approximately 3.2 ug.

This clonotype was observed many times. What it binds is unknown. General study results and limits: CD8+ Simpson's diversity in patients was not significantly different from that in controls. A set of about 28 CD8+ CDR3 sequences was shared between patients and controls, and these sequences appeared highly expressed in patients.

The template used for profiling TCR beta VDJ and CDR3 was genomic DNA. TCRdb independently ran MiXCR on the reads; one entry per CDR3 protein. The sample records 150,000 to 200,000 distinct CDR3 sequences, around half being singletons. The patients chosen for sequencing had shown expansion of CD8+CD57+ cells (detected by flow cytometry). The CDR3 contains 17 residues. Trimming stripped 4 bases from V and 0 bases from J, with 16 bases between. CDR1 and CDR2 (germline): SGHVS, FQNEAQ. This chain connects TRBV7-8 to TRBJ1-3; D possibly corresponds to TRBD1 (5 bases). This clonotype was sampled from a human donor with aplastic anemia. The specimen sequenced was sorted CD4+, CD8+, or CD8+CD57+ T cells (not recorded which) from PBMCs. The DNA for the CDR3 is TGTGCCAGCAGCTCGGCTAGGGTTAGGGGCTCTGGAAACACCATATATTTT. This gives the protein CASSSARVRGSGNTIYF.